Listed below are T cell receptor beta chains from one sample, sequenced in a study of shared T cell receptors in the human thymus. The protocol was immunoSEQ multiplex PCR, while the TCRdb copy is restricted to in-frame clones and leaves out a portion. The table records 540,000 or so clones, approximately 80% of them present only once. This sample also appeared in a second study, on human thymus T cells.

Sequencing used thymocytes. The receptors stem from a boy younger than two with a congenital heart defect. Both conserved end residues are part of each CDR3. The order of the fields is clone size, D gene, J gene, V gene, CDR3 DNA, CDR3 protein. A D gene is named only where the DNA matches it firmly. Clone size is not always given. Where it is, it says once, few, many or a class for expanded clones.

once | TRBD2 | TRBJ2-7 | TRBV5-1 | TGCGCCAGCAGCTTGGCCCCCCGGACTAGCCCACAGGGCCCCCCGGGCGAGCAGTACTTC | CASSLAPRTSPQGPPGEQYF
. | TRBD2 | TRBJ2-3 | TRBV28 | TGTGCCAGCAGTTTAGGGCTAGCGGATACAGATACGCAGTATTTT | CASSLGLADTDTQYF
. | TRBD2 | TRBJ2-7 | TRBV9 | TGTGCCAGCAGCGTACACCCGGGGAGGGAGCGGGATGTCGAGCAGTACTTC | CASSVHPGRERDVEQYF
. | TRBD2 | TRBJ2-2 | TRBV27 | TGTGCCAGCAGTGGGCCGGGGGGACCGAACACCGGGGAGCTGTTTTTT | CASSGPGGPNTGELFF
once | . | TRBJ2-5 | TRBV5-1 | TGCGCCAGCAGCTTGGTTAGACAAGAGACCCAGTACTTC | CASSLVRQETQYF
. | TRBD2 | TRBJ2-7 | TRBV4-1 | TGCGCCAGCAGCCAAGGGACCGGGACTAGCGGCGAGCAGTACTTC | CASSQGTGTSGEQYF
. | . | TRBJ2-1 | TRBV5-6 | TGTGCCAGCAGCTTTAGGCGGTGGCTAGCAGTCTACAATGAGCAGTTCTTC | CASSFRRWLAVYNEQFF
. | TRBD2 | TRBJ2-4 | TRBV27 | TGTGCCAGCAGTTTAAAATGGACGGGAGGGCGGAACATTCAGTACTTC | CASSLKWTGGRNIQYF
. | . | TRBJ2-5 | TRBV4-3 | TGCGCCAGCAGCCAAGATCCGGGGAGGTGGGAGGCCCAGTACTTC | CASSQDPGRWEAQYF
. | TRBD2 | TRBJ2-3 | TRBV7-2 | TGTGCCAGCAGCTTAAAATCCGCTCCGGGACTAGCCACAGATACGCAGTATTTT | CASSLKSAPGLATDTQYF
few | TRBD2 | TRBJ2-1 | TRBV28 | TGTGCCAGCAAGGGTACAGCTTCCAATAGCGGGAGCTCCTACAATGAGCAGTTCTTC | CASKGTASNSGSSYNEQFF
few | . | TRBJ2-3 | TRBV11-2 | TGTGCCAGCAGCTCGAACCGCCGGGATACGCAGTATTTT | CASSSNRRDTQYF
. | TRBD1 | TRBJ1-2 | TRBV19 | TGTGCCAGTAGTATATCCCAGGGGGTTAACTATGGCTACACCTTC | CASSISQGVNYGYTF
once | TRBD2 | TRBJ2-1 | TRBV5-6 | TGTGCCAGCAGCTCCGGACTAGCGGGAGTGATCTACAATGAGCAGTTCTTC | CASSSGLAGVIYNEQFF
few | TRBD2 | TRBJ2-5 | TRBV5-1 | TGCGCCAGCAGCTTGGGACCGGGACTAGCGGGCCCAAACCGAGGGGTCCAAGAGACCCAGTACTTC | CASSLGPGLAGPNRGVQETQYF